This is a list of T cell receptor beta chains from one sample in a study of cytomegalovirus exposure and HLA in healthy donors. Method: immunoSEQ multiplex PCR; TCRdb's copy keeps in-frame clones and lacks some. The table has roughly 100,000 clones, about an eighth seen once. Material: PBMCs. The receptors derive from a man in his forties or fifties in good health and CMV-seropositive. Each CDR3 is given with its conserved first and last residue. A D gene is named only where the DNA matches it firmly. Only some rows state a clone size, as once, few, many or a class for expanded clones.

TRBJ2-4 TRBD1 few TRBV4-1 TGCGCCAGCAGCCAACCCCCACAGGGGGGAGCCAAAAACATTCAGTACTTC CASSQPPQGGAKNIQYF
TRBJ1-1 . few TRBV29-1 TGCAGCGTTGATGTGGCCGGGGACACTGAAGCTTTCTTT CSVDVAGDTEAFF
TRBJ2-7 . . TRBV25-1 TGTGCCAGCAGTGAATCGAACAGGCCCTCCTACGAGCAGTACTTC CASSESNRPSYEQYF
TRBJ2-7 TRBD1 few TRBV29-1 TGCAGCGCCCTACACCGGGACAGGACCTACGAGCAGTACTTC CSALHRDRTYEQYF
TRBJ2-4 . . TRBV9 TGTGCCAGCAGCGTTGGGGGGGCCAAAAACATTCAGTACTTC CASSVGGAKNIQYF
TRBJ1-1 TRBD1 few TRBV5-4 TGTGCCAGCAGCCCCGGGGACAGGGTAGGGGCTTTCTTT CASSPGDRVGAFF
TRBJ1-6 . . TRBV27 TGTGCCAGCTGTCAGGACAGAGATTCACCCCTCCACTTT CASCQDRDSPLHF
TRBJ2-3 TRBD2 . TRBV15 TGTGCCACCAGCAGAGACCCGGGAGGTCTAGATACGCAGTATTTT CATSRDPGGLDTQYF
TRBJ2-5 . few TRBV7-2 TGTGCCAGCAGCTTTAGCATCACCCAGTACTTC CASSFSITQYF
TRBJ2-7 . . TRBV5-1 TGCGCCAGCAGCTTGGCGGAGGAGCAGTACTTC CASSLAEEQYF
TRBJ1-4 TRBD1 few TRBV27 TGTGCCAGCTGGGCGACAGGGGGCGAAAAACTGTTTTTT CASWATGGEKLFF
TRBJ2-2 TRBD2 few TRBV5-1 TGCGCCAGCAGCTTTGAACTAGCGGATGCCACCGGGGAGCTGTTTTTT CASSFELADATGELFF
TRBJ2-1 TRBD1 few TRBV7-6 TGTGCCAGCAGCGCGGACAGGGGTTCCTACAATGAGCAGTTCTTC CASSADRGSYNEQFF
TRBJ2-2 TRBD2 . TRBV19 TGTGCCAGTAGTATGGGGAGCGGGAGGCGCACCGGGGAGCTGTTTTTT CASSMGSGRRTGELFF
TRBJ1-2 TRBD1 few TRBV19 TGTGCCAGTAGTCGGACAGGGGGCGAATTCTATGGCTACACCTTC CASSRTGGEFYGYTF
TRBJ2-7 . few TRBV7-9 TGTGCCAGCAGCTCGTTTGACAGATCTGCTGGGCAGTACTTC CASSSFDRSAGQYF
TRBJ2-5 . . TRBV28 TGTGCCAGCAGTTTAGGGGCCGAGACCCAGTACTTC CASSLGAETQYF
TRBJ2-4 . few TRBV2 TGTGCCAGCGGGTTCATGGAGAAAAACATTCAGTACTTC CASGFMEKNIQYF
TRBJ1-4 . few TRBV6-6 TGTGCCAGCAGTTACTCGGAGAAACTGTTTTTT CASSYSEKLFF
TRBJ1-4 TRBD1 . TRBV18 TGTGCCAGCCGGGGACAGAGAAATGAAAAACTGTTTTTT CASRGQRNEKLFF
TRBJ2-5 . . TRBV7-9 TGTGCCAGCAGCATTCCCCTGCCCGGGGAGACCCAGTACTTC CASSIPLPGETQYF
TRBJ1-1 . . TRBV11-2 TGTGCCAGCAGCTTAGTGTACGGAGCGGGGGCTTTCTTT CASSLVYGAGAFF
TRBJ2-3 . few TRBV5-1 TGCGCCAGCAGCTTGGACGGGATAAGGGCAGATACGCAGTATTTT CASSLDGIRADTQYF
TRBJ2-7 . . TRBV5-6 TGTGCCAGCGGACGGCTGGGGGGTGTCTACGAGCAGTACTTC CASGRLGGVYEQYF
TRBJ1-1 . . TRBV7-9 TGTGCCAGCAGCTTCCCTCGTGGAGGAGAGAACACTGAAGCTTTCTTT CASSFPRGGENTEAFF
TRBJ1-1 . . TRBV6-1 TGTGCCAGCAGTGAAGAATCAGGGGCGGTTCGGGGAGCTTTCTTT CASSEESGAVRGAFF
TRBJ1-2 TRBD1 few TRBV11-2 TGTGCCAGCAGCTCCCCCCGGACAGGACCCTATGGCTACACCTTC CASSSPRTGPYGYTF
TRBJ2-1 . . TRBV9 TGTGCCAGCAGCGTAGTGGCTAGCCCGGACAATGAGCAGTTCTTC CASSVVASPDNEQFF
TRBJ2-3 . few TRBV5-1 TGCGCCAGCAGCTTGGAATCGGGAGTAGATACGCAGTATTTT CASSLESGVDTQYF
TRBJ2-7 TRBD2 few TRBV30 TGTGCCTGGGGTCCCCAGACTAGCGGTACCTACGAGCAGTACTTC CAWGPQTSGTYEQYF
TRBJ2-7 TRBD1 few TRBV27 TGTGCCAGCAGTGCCCGGGACAGACTGTACTTC CASSARDRLYF
TRBJ2-3 . . TRBV20-1 TGCAGTGCTGGCCACACAGATACGCAGTATTTT CSAGHTDTQYF
TRBJ2-3 . few TRBV19 TGTGCCAGTAGTCCTGGACTGGCGGATACGCAGTATTTT CASSPGLADTQYF
TRBJ2-3 TRBD2 . TRBV11-3 TGTGCCAGCAGCTTAGGTAGCGGGAGTGGTTCAGATACGCAGTATTTT CASSLGSGSGSDTQYF
TRBJ2-2 TRBD1 . TRBV7-6 TGTGCCAGCAGCTTAAGGGACAGGGTAAGCACCGGGGAGCTGTTTTTT CASSLRDRVSTGELFF
TRBJ1-1 TRBD1 . TRBV10-3 TGTGCCATCAGTGAGGTCGGACAGGGGCGGTACTTCTTT CAISEVGQGRYFF
TRBJ2-1 TRBD2 few TRBV29-1 TGCAGCGTTAATAGCGGGAGAGGAGGCGATGAGCAGTTCTTC CSVNSGRGGDEQFF
TRBJ2-1 TRBD1 . TRBV27 TGTGCCAGCAGTCCCCGACAGGGGACCAGCTCCTACAATGAGCAGTTCTTC CASSPRQGTSSYNEQFF
TRBJ2-7 TRBD1 . TRBV28 TGTGCCAGCAGTCGACTATGGACAGGGTCCGACGAGCAGTACTTC CASSRLWTGSDEQYF
TRBJ2-7 TRBD2 . TRBV7-2 TGTGCCAGCCTTCTAGCGGAGAGCTCCTACGAGCAGTACTTC CASLLAESSYEQYF
TRBJ1-5 . few TRBV7-9 TGTGCCAGCAGCTTAAGTCGGGGGCCCCAGCATTTT CASSLSRGPQHF
TRBJ2-7 TRBD2 . TRBV11-2 TGTGCCAGCAGCTTAGTTGCGGGAGGACATACCTCCCCGTACGAGCAGTACTTC CASSLVAGGHTSPYEQYF
TRBJ1-2 TRBD1 many TRBV5-4 TGTGCCAGCAGCTTACAGGGGCTCGACTATGGCTACACCTTC CASSLQGLDYGYTF
TRBJ1-5 . few TRBV10-3 TGTGCCATCAGTGCCGGGTTAGAGCAGCCCCAGCATTTT CAISAGLEQPQHF
TRBJ2-2 TRBD2 . TRBV6-1 TGTGCCAGCAGTGAAGCTATAGCGGGAACCGGGGAGCTGTTTTTT CASSEAIAGTGELFF
TRBJ1-1 . . TRBV27 TGTGCCAGCAGTTTATCCAGGGGAACCGAAGCTTTCTTT CASSLSRGTEAFF
TRBJ2-1 . few TRBV2 TGTGCCAGCAGTGAAGCGCTTGAGGTTTTTCCCTACAATGAGCAGTTCTTC CASSEALEVFPYNEQFF
TRBJ2-7 TRBD1 . TRBV27 TGTGCCAGCAGTCTACGGACAGGCTTGGGTACCTACGAGCAGTACTTC CASSLRTGLGTYEQYF
TRBJ2-7 TRBD2 . TRBV19 TGTGCCACCGTAGCTAGCGGGAGTGCCGAGCAGTACTTC CATVASGSAEQYF
TRBJ1-2 TRBD1 . TRBV7-2 TGTGCCAGCAGCCCTCGGGGACAGGGGAATGGCTACACCTTC CASSPRGQGNGYTF
TRBJ1-1 . few TRBV7-8 TGTGCCAGCAGCTTAGCTGGAGGGTATGGGGCAACAACTGAAGCTTTCTTT CASSLAGGYGATTEAFF
TRBJ1-3 . . TRBV23-1 TGCGCCAGCAGCCATGAATCGACGTGGCCCTTTACAACAGGATGCTCTGGAAACACCATATATTTT CASSHESTWPFTTGCSGNTIYF
TRBJ1-2 . few TRBV19 TGTGCCAGTAGTATTGGCGGGGCAGGGAACTATGGCTACACCTTC CASSIGGAGNYGYTF
TRBJ2-7 . . TRBV28 TGTGCCAGCAGTTTCGGGGCTAGCGTCTACTACGAGCAGTACTTC CASSFGASVYYEQYF
TRBJ2-5 . . TRBV6-5 TGTGCCACCTCCCGGGCGTCACGGGGAAGGGAGACCCAGTACTTC CATSRASRGRETQYF